This T cell receptor (beta chain) derives from a study of vaccination and CD4 T cells after COVID-19. In the case of this clonotype: Its target is unknown.

Sequenced with the Oncomine TCR Beta short-read assay was DNA taken from cultured CD4+ T cells. TCRdb re-derived calls from the PCR reads in MiXCR, one entry per CDR3 protein. The data show some 1,300 distinct CDR3 sequences, about 18% seen once. The treatment is: roughly 10-day PBMC culture with coronavirus spike peptide pools or control peptides (ViraFEST assay). Ahead of the COVID-19 pandemic (2011-2018), the CD4+ T cells of the unexposed donor were collected. Sequencing used CD4+ T cells from blood, cultured in vitro. This clonotype was obtained from a human donor in good health.

CDR3 sequence: CASSVGTGGANTGELFF. DNA of the CDR3: TGTGCCAGCAGCGTAGGGACAGGAGGCGCGAACACCGGGGAGCTGTTTTTT. The chain couples TRBV9 to TRBJ2-2; TRBD1 aligns across 7 bases. Trimming removed 0 bases from V and 0 bases from J; junction bases left unmatched: 5. Germline V gives CDR1 SGDLS, CDR2 YYNGEE. The CDR3 runs to 17 residues.